The 7 T cell receptor beta chains below were found in one sample sequenced in a study of beta chain features in type 1 diabetes. Expressed TCRB transcripts were sequenced after all isolated RNA was converted to cDNA. The assay was immunoSEQ multiplex PCR, and TCRdb's table has in-frame clones only and misses some. The sample lists 240,000 or so clones, around 26% seen once, with 3% to 4% in the top ten. Source material: central memory CD4+ T cells from blood. The receptors originated from a man aged 30 to 45 in good health.

This clone was counted only a few times. Other DNA sequences of this sample code for an identical CDR3. This chain joins TRBV5-1 and TRBJ2-3; 7 bases are a match to TRBD1. CDR3 length: 14 residues. The germline gives CDR1 SGHRS, CDR2 YFSETQ. V was pared by 4 bases and J by 4 bases, with 6 bases of the junction left unmatched. The CDR3 sequence: CASSPRQGPDTQYF. CDR3 in DNA: TGCGCCAGCAGCCCTCGACAGGGTCCAGATACGCAGTATTTT. The complete variable domain, with remaining parts taken from reference TRBV5-1 and TRBJ2-3, reads KAGVTQTPRYLIKTRGQQVTLSCSPISGHRSVSWYQQTPGQGLQFLFEYFSETQRNKGNFPGRFSGRQFSNSRSEMNVSTLELGDSALYLCASSPRQGPDTQYFGPGTRLTVL.

This clone was recorded many times. This chain connects TRBV2 to TRBJ1-6; 8 bases map to TRBD1. Germline V CDR1 and CDR2: SNHLY, FYNNEI. This CDR3 contains 15 residues. The junction had 9 bases not matched to a gene; V was cut back by 3 bases and J by 11 bases. CDR3 protein: CASSDPGGLGAPLHF. Written as DNA, the CDR3 is TGTGCCAGCAGTGACCCAGGGGGCTTAGGGGCACCCCTCCACTTT.

This clone was seen a few times. The V gene is TRBV11-2, the J gene TRBJ2-5; the D gene is possibly TRBD1 (5 bases). The CDR3 runs to 13 residues. V lost 4 bases and J 9 bases, leaving 15 bases between the germline ends. CDR1 and CDR2 (germline): SGHAT, FQNNGV. The CDR3 protein is CASSSGSQGAQYF. The CDR3 region has the DNA TGTGCCAGCAGCTCAGGTTCCCAAGGGGCCCAGTACTTC.

The rearrangement uses TRBV2 and TRBJ2-3; possible D gene TRBD1, 5 bases. CDR1 is SNHLY, CDR2 FYNNEI, per germline. The CDR3 contains 14 residues. V shed 9 bases and J shed 0 bases, with 13 bases lying between them. This CDR3 reads CASGKGLSTDTQYF. CDR3 coding DNA: TGTGCCAGTGGAAAGGGGCTGAGCACAGATACGCAGTATTTT.

The chain joins TRBV28 to TRBJ1-5; 7 nucleotides agree with TRBD1. The germline V gene has CDR1 MDHEN and CDR2 SYDVKM. Trimming removed 3 bases from V and 6 bases from J; junction bases left unmatched: 8. The CDR3 has 15 residues. This chain's CDR3 is CASSFRDRLAQPQHF. DNA of the CDR3: TGTGCCAGCAGTTTCCGGGACAGACTGGCTCAGCCCCAGCATTTT.

V and J are TRBV19 and TRBJ1-2, with 7 bases lining up with TRBD1. This CDR3 has 14 amino acids. CDR1 is LNHDA, CDR2 SQIVND, per germline (reference sequence). The trim removed 3 bases at V and 4 bases at J, leaving 5 bases unmatched. The CDR3 coding sequence is TGTGCCAGTAGTATGGGACAGCCACCCTATGGCTACACCTTC. Translation: CASSMGQPPYGYTF.

This chain links TRBV5-1 with TRBJ2-1; D is uncertain. Germline CDR1 reads SGHRS; CDR2 reads YFSETQ. Trimming took off 0 bases at V and 7 bases at J, with 14 bases between the two ends. This CDR3 is built from 15 residues. This CDR3 is CASSLEGSRVNEQFF. CDR3 bases: TGCGCCAGCAGCTTGGAGGGTTCTAGGGTGAATGAGCAGTTCTTC.